Listed here are 22 T cell receptor beta chains from one sample, sequenced in a study of blood T cell repertoires in COVID-19. Clones were read by immunoSEQ multiplex PCR, and TCRdb kept only the in-frame ones, dropping some. This sample has 150,000 to 200,000 clones, with approximately 87% found just once. The sequencing input was peripheral blood. The receptor source for this set is a woman aged 70-85 years with COVID-19, enrolled during active disease.

The chain recombines TRBV19 with TRBJ1-3; 7 nucleotides match TRBD1. The CDR3 is made up of 15 amino acids. Per germline, CDR1 LNHDA and CDR2 SQIVND (reference sequence). The junction had 11 bases not matched to a gene; V was cut back by 7 bases and J by 5 bases. The CDR3 loop is CASTTQGTARNTIYF. CDR3 DNA: TGTGCCAGTACCACACAAGGGACAGCAAGAAACACCATATATTTT.

The rearrangement links TRBV4-1 to TRBJ1-2, with D tentatively TRBD1 (6 bases). The CDR3 is 14 amino acids. Trimming shortened V by 2 bases and J by 8 bases, and 15 bases separated the two germline ends. Germline CDR1 MGHRA, CDR2 YSYEKL. CDR3 protein: CASSQQGTSRGYTF. CDR3 DNA: TGCGCCAGCAGCCAACAGGGGACCTCGAGGGGCTACACCTTC.

This clone appeared a single time. The rearrangement joins TRBV7-3 to TRBJ1-1; the D is unclear. The germline V and J ends were trimmed by 2 bases and 1 base, with 5 bases remaining between them. This CDR3 spans 13 amino acids. Germline CDR1 is SGHTA and CDR2 is FQGTGA. The CDR3 DNA sequence: TGTGCCAGCAGCTTACAGGAGAACACTGAAGCTTTCTTT. Translation: CASSLQENTEAFF.

The chain employs TRBV3-1 (or the pseudogene TRBV3-2) and TRBJ2-5; 9 nucleotides line up with TRBD2. The germline gives CDR1 LGHDT, CDR2 YNNKEL (reference sequence). With V trimmed by 0 bases and J by 4 bases, 12 bases remained unmatched. The CDR3 covers 18 residues. The DNA for the CDR3 is TGTGCCAGCAGCCAAGATAATCCTAGCGGGATCGGTGGAGAGACCCAGTACTTC. Translated: CASSQDNPSGIGGETQYF.

The chain joins TRBV28 to TRBJ2-7; possibly TRBD2 for D (6 bases). Germline values: CDR1 MDHEN, CDR2 SYDVKM. This CDR3 region has 14 residues. The V and J ends lost 5 bases and 6 bases respectively, with 17 bases between them. The CDR3 nucleotides are TGTGCCAGCAGTCCCGGGGGAGCGGGTGGCGAGCAGTACTTC. Protein product: CASSPGGAGGEQYF.

The chain has TRBV29-1 and TRBJ1-5; 7 nucleotides match TRBD1. From germline, CDR1 is SQVTM and CDR2 ANQGSEA. The CDR3 totals 14 residues. With V trimmed by 4 bases and J by 4 bases, 7 bases remained unmatched. The CDR3 loop is CSVVLGTENQPQHF. The CDR3 DNA follows: TGCAGCGTTGTTTTGGGGACAGAAAATCAGCCCCAGCATTTT.

The chain uses TRBV5-5 and TRBJ2-2; maybe TRBD2 (6 bases). CDR3 length: 15 residues. Germline CDR1 and CDR2: SGHKS and YYEKEE (reference sequence). V was trimmed by 3 bases and J by 3 bases, leaving 12 bases between them. The CDR3 coding sequence is TGTGCCAGCAGCTCAGGACTACCAGACACCGGGGAGCTGTTTTTT. The encoded protein is CASSSGLPDTGELFF.

This clone was picked up a small number of times. The rearrangement links TRBV15 to TRBJ1-6; D perhaps matches TRBD1 (5 bases). This CDR3 is built from 15 residues. Trimming shortened V by 3 bases and J by 7 bases, and 13 bases separated the two germline ends. The germline CDR1 and CDR2 sequences are LNHNV and YYDKDF (reference sequence). CDR3 in amino acids: CATSRDKSENSPLHF. The CDR3 DNA follows: TGTGCCACCAGCAGGGACAAGAGTGAGAATTCACCCCTCCACTTT.

V is TRBV11-3 and J is TRBJ1-2; 7 nucleotides align to TRBD1. Germline values: CDR1 SGHNT, CDR2 YENEEA. J lost 4 bases, V lost 1 base, and 15 bases had no gene match. This CDR3 has 18 amino acids. The CDR3 here is CASSLAWDSLGPVYGYTF. The CDR3 DNA sequence: TGTGCCAGCAGCTTAGCCTGGGACAGTCTTGGTCCCGTCTATGGCTACACCTTC.

The sample holds a few counts of this clone. The genes are TRBV9 and TRBJ1-6; 8 nucleotides match TRBD1. The CDR3 covers 15 residues. CDR1 and CDR2 from the germline V gene are SGDLS and YYNGEE. With 4 bases clipped from V and 6 bases from J, the junction kept 6 bases outside the gene matches. CDR3 sequence: CASSPRTGSNSPLHF. The CDR3 coding sequence is TGTGCCAGCAGCCCCCGGACAGGGAGTAATTCACCCCTCCACTTT. Using reference TRBV9 and TRBJ1-6 for the parts outside the CDR3, the full variable domain is DSGVTQTPKHLITATGQRVTLRCSPRSGDLSVYWYQQSLDQGLQFLIQYYNGEERAKGNILERFSAQQFPDLHSELNLSSLELGDSALYFCASSPRTGSNSPLHFGNGTRLTVT.

The chain combines TRBV7-2 with TRBJ2-1, with D perhaps matching TRBD2 (5 bases). The CDR3 is 15 amino acids. The germline CDR1 and CDR2 sequences are SGHTA and FQGNSA. Deletions cut 0 bases from V and 4 bases from J, with 10 bases between. The CDR3 region is CASSLAGEGYNEQFF. The CDR3 DNA sequence: TGTGCCAGCAGCTTAGCGGGAGAGGGTTACAATGAGCAGTTCTTC.

This clone was detected only a few times. The V call is TRBV5-6, the J call TRBJ1-1; D unclear. The CDR3 consists of 14 residues. Between the trimmed V and J ends, which lost 7 bases and 0 bases, there was a span of 13 bases. Germline V CDR1 and CDR2: SGHDT, YYEEEE. DNA for the CDR3: TGTGCCAGCGCCCCCGGAGGGATGAACACTGAAGCTTTCTTT. Its protein product is CASAPGGMNTEAFF.

V gene TRBV5-1 combines with J gene TRBJ1-2; D might be TRBD1 (5 bases). The CDR3 sequence is 14 residues long. Germline V gives CDR1 SGHRS, CDR2 YFSETQ. Trimming removed 4 bases from V and 8 bases from J, with 18 bases in between. The CDR3 loop is CASSPSGTDFGYTF. The CDR3 DNA sequence: TGCGCCAGCAGCCCATCCGGGACTGACTTCGGCTACACCTTC.

The chain is built from TRBV9 and TRBJ2-7; the match to TRBD2 covers 9 bases. From germline, CDR1 is SGDLS and CDR2 YYNGEE. V lost 0 bases and J lost 4; bases outside the gene matches: 5. The CDR3 totals 15 residues. The CDR3, as DNA: TGTGCCAGCAGCGTAGCGGTAGCGGGGGCTTACGAGCAGTACTTC. As protein: CASSVAVAGAYEQYF.

A single count supports this clone. V usage is TRBV3-1 (or the pseudogene TRBV3-2) and J usage is TRBJ2-2, with TRBD1 matching over 7 bases. The V gene end was trimmed by 4 bases and the J gene end by 6 bases; junction bases not matched to a gene: 5. The CDR3 loop spans 14 amino acids. The germline V gene encodes CDR1 LGHDT and CDR2 YNNKEL (reference sequence). CDR3 in DNA: TGTGCCAGCAGCCCGACAGGGAGTGCCGGGGAGCTGTTTTTT. As protein: CASSPTGSAGELFF.

The V call is TRBV30, the J call TRBJ2-7, with D possibly TRBD1 on 5 matching bases. The germline V gene has CDR1 GTSNPN and CDR2 SVGIG (reference sequence). The CDR3 length is 13 residues. Deletions cut 5 bases from V and 2 bases from J, with 13 bases between. CDR3 DNA sequence: TGTGCCTGGGGTAGAGACAGCACCTACGAGCAGTACTTC. Protein: CAWGRDSTYEQYF.

The CDR3 bases are TGTGCCAGTACACCCGAGGACAGAGTTAACTATGGCTACACCTTC. Its protein product is CASTPEDRVNYGYTF. The V and J genes are TRBV19 and TRBJ1-2, with TRBD1 as a possible D gene (6 bases). The V gene's germline CDR1 is LNHDA and CDR2 SQIVND (reference sequence). This CDR3 has 15 amino acids. V was pared by 7 bases and J by 1 base, with 16 bases between.

The chain links TRBV12-5 to TRBJ2-6; 9 bases align to TRBD2. The CDR3 consists of 18 residues. Trimming took 2 bases from V and 2 from J; bases not matched to a gene: 7. Germline loops: CDR1 LGHNT, CDR2 FRNRAP. This CDR3 is CASGLTQLAGAGANVLTF. The CDR3 DNA reads TGTGCTAGTGGTTTGACACAATTAGCGGGAGCTGGGGCCAACGTCCTGACTTTC.

This clone was found once. This chain links TRBV5-1 with TRBJ1-6; D call uncertain. The CDR3 has 15 residues. Germline V gene data show CDR1 as SGHRS and CDR2 as YFSETQ. Trimming took 0 bases from V and 6 from J, leaving 10 bases between them. The DNA for the CDR3 is TGCGCCAGCAGCTTGGGGCCGGAGGGTAATTCACCCCTCCACTTT. It encodes CASSLGPEGNSPLHF.

This clone showed up just a few times. This chain joins TRBV27 and TRBJ2-7; 10 nucleotides match TRBD1. The germline V gene has CDR1 MNHEY and CDR2 SMNVEV (reference sequence). There are 16 residues in the CDR3. Germline trimming cut 3 bases from V and 7 bases from J; bases unmatched to any gene: 12. CDR3 sequence reads: CASSLAPGQGFGEQYF. The CDR3 nucleotides are TGTGCCAGCAGTTTGGCTCCGGGACAGGGGTTTGGGGAGCAGTACTTC.

The V gene is TRBV2, the J gene TRBJ1-1, with D unclear. The CDR3 totals 14 residues. Germline V gene lookup returns CDR1 SNHLY and CDR2 FYNNEI. With 6 bases removed from V and 3 bases from J, the gap between germline ends came to 14 bases. The CDR3 nucleotides read TGTGCCAGCAGCGTTATGATGGAGGACACTGAAGCTTTCTTT. This codes for CASSVMMEDTEAFF.

The chain employs TRBV3-1 (or the pseudogene TRBV3-2) and TRBJ2-5, with 9 bases lining up with TRBD1. The V and J ends lost 3 bases and 3 bases, in that order; junction bases with no gene match: 8. This CDR3 comprises 16 residues. Germline CDR1 LGHDT, CDR2 YNNKEL (reference sequence). The CDR3 bases are TGTGCCAGCAGCCACCGGGACAGGGAGAAAAAAGAGACCCAGTACTTC. It yields the protein CASSHRDREKKETQYF.